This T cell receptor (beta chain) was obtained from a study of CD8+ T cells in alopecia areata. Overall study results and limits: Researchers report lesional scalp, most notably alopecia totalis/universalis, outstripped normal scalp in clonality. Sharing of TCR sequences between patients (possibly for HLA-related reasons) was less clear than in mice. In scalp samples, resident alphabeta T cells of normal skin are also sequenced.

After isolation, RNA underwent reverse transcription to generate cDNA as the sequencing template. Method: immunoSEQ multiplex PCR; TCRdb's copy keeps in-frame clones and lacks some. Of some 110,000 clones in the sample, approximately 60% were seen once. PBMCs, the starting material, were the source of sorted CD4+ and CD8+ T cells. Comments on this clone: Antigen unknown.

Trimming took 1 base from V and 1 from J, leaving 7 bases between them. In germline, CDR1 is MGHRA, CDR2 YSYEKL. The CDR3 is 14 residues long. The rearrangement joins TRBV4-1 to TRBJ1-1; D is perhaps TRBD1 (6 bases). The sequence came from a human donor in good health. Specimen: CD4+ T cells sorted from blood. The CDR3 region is CASSQVDRNTEAFF. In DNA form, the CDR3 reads TGCGCCAGCAGCCAAGTGGACAGGAACACTGAAGCTTTCTTT.